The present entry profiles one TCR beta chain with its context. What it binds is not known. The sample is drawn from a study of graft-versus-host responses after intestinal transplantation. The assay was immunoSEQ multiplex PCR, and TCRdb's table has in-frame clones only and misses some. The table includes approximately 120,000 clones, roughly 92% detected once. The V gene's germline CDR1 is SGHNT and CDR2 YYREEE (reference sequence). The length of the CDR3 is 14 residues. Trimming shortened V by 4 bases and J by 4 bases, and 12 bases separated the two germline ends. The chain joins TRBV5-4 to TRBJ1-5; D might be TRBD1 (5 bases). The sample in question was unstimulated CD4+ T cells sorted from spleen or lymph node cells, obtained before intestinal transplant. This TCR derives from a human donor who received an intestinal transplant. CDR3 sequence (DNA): TGTGCCAGCAGCCGGGACGGAGTGAATCAGCCCCAGCATTTT. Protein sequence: CASSRDGVNQPQHF.